This paragraph covers one T cell receptor (beta chain) sequence. This entry belongs to a study of cytomegalovirus exposure and HLA in healthy donors. It was with 60 Vbeta and 13 Jbeta primers that the PCR ran. Here immunoSEQ multiplex PCR was the method, and the copy in TCRdb shows in-frame clones only, minus some. The sample holds 55,000 to 80,000 clones, around 78% seen once. The germline CDR1 and CDR2 sequences are MNHNS and SASEGT. The CDR3 spans 17 residues. The origin of this receptor is a middle-aged man in good health and CMV-seronegative. The chain carries TRBV6-1 and TRBJ2-5, with 9 bases aligning to TRBD1. The J call is uncertain, as TRBJ2-7 better fits the DNA end. The material sequenced was PBMCs. CDR3 nucleotides: TGTGCCAGCAGAGAACAGGGGGCAGGCTATCCCTCCTACGAGCAGTACTTC. This sequence encodes CASREQGAGYPSYEQYF.